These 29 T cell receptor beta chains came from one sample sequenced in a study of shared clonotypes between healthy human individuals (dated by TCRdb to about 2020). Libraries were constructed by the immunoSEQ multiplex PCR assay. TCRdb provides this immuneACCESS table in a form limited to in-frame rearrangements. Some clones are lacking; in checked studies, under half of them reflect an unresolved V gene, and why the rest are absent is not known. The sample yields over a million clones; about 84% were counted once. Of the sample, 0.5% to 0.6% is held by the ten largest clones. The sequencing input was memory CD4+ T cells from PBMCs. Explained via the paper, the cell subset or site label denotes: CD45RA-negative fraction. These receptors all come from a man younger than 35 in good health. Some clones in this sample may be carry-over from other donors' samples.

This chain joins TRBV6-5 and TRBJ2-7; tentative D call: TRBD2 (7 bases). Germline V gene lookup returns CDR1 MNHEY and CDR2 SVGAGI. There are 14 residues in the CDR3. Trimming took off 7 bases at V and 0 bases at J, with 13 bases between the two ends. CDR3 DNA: TGTGCCAGCAAGTGGGGGGGCTCCTCCTACGAGCAGTACTTC. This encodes CASKWGGSSYEQYF.

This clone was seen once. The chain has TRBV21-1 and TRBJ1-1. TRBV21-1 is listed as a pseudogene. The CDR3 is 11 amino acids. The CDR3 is CASTFPARAFF. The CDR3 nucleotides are TGTGCCAGCACCTTCCCCGCGAGGGCTTTCTTT.

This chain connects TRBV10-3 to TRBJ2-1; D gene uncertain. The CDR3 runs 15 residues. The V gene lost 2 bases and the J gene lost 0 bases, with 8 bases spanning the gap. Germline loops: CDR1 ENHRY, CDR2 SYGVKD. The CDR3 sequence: CAISETRSSYNEQFF. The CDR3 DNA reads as TGTGCCATCAGTGAGACAAGAAGCTCCTACAATGAGCAGTTCTTC.

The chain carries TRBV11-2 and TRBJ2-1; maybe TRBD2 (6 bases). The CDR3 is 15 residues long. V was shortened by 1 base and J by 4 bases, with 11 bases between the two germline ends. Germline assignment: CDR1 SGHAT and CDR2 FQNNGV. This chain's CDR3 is CASSLGGTLYNEQFF. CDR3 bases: TGTGCCAGCAGCTTAGGTGGGACTTTGTACAATGAGCAGTTCTTC.

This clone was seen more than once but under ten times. CDR3 in DNA: TGCGCCAGCAGCTTGGTTAGCGGGGGGAACACCGGGGAGCTGTTTTTT. Its protein product is CASSLVSGGNTGELFF. This chain uses TRBV5-1 with TRBJ2-2; 9 positions agree with TRBD2. The germline V gene encodes CDR1 SGHRS and CDR2 YFSETQ. V shed 0 bases, J shed 1 base, and the junction held 1 base outside the gene matches. The CDR3 is 16 residues long.

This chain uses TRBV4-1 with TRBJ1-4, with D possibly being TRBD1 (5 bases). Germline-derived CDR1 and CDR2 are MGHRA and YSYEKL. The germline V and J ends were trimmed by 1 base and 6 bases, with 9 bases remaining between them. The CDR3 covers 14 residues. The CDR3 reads CASSQGQFDEKLFF. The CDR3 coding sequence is TGCGCCAGCAGCCAAGGACAGTTTGATGAAAAACTGTTTTTT.

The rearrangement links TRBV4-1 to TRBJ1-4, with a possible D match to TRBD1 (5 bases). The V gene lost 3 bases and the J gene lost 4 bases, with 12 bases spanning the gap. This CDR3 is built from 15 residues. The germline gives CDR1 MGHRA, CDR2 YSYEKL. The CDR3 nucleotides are TGCGCCAGCAGCCAGGCCCAGGGAGGTAATGAAAAACTGTTTTTT. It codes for CASSQAQGGNEKLFF.

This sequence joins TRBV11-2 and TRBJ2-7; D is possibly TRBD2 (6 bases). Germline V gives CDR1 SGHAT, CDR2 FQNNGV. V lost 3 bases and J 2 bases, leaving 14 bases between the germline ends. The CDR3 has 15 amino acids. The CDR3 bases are TGTGCCAGCAGCTTTAGGCTAGCGAGAACCTACGAGCAGTACTTC. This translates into CASSFRLARTYEQYF. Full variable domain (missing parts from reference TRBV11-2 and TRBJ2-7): EAGVAQSPRYKIIEKRQSVAFWCNPISGHATLYWYQQILGQGPKLLIQFQNNGVVDDSQLPKDRFSAERLKGVDSTLKIQPAKLEDSAVYLCASSFRLARTYEQYFGPGTRLTVT.

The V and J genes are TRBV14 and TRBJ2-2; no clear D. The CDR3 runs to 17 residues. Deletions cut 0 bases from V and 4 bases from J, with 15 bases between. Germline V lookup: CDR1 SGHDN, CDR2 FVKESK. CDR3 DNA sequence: TGTGCCAGCAGCCAAGATCTCACGTCCGGTTTCACCGGGGAGCTGTTTTTT. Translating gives CASSQDLTSGFTGELFF.

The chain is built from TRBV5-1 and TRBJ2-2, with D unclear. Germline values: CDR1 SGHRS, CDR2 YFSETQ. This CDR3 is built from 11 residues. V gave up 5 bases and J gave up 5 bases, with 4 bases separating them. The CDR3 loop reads CASSNTGELFF. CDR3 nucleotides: TGCGCCAGCAGTAATACCGGGGAGCTGTTTTTT.

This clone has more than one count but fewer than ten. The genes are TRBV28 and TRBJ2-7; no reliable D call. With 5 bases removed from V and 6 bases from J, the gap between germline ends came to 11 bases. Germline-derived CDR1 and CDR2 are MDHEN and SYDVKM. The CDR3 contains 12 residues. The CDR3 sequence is CASSKYTVEQYF. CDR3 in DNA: TGTGCCAGCAGTAAATACACCGTCGAGCAGTACTTC.

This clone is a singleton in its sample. The CDR3 DNA follows: TGTGCCAGCAGTCCGAAAAATTCACCCCTCCACTTT. As protein: CASSPKNSPLHF. The V call is TRBV28, the J call TRBJ1-6; no clear D. The V end was cut by 5 bases, the J end by 7 bases, with 6 bases between. The length of the CDR3 is 12 residues. Germline CDR1 is MDHEN and CDR2 is SYDVKM.

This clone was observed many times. The CDR3 protein is CASSLTAGGPRGEQYF. The CDR3 nucleotides read TGTGCCAGCAGCTTAACAGCGGGAGGGCCTCGGGGCGAGCAGTACTTC. The rearrangement joins TRBV7-9 to TRBJ2-7; 10 nucleotides align to TRBD2. Trimming cost V 2 bases and J 6 bases; bases outside gene matches: 10. The CDR3 loop spans 16 amino acids. Germline V gene lookup returns CDR1 SEHNR and CDR2 FQNEAQ (reference sequence).

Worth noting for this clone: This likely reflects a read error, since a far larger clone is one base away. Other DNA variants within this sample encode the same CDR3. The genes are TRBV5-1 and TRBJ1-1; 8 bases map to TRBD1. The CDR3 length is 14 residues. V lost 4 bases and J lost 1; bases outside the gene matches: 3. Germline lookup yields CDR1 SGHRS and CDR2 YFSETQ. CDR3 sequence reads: CASSLQGGNTEAFF. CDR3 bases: TGCGCCAGCAGCCTACAGGGGGGGAACACTGAAGCTTTCTTT.

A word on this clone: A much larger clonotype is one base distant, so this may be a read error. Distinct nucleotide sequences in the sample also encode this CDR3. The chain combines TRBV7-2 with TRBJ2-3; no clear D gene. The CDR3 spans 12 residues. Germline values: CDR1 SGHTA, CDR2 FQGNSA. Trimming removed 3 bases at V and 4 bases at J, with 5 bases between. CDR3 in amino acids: CASSLGADTQYF. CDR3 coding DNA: TGTGCCAGCAGCTTGGGTGCAGATACGCAGTATTTT.

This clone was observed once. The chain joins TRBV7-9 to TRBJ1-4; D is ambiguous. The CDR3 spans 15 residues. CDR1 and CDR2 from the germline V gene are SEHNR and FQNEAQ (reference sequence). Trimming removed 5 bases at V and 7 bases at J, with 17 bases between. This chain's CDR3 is CASSPKIDPGEKLFF. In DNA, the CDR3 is TGTGCCAGCAGCCCAAAGATTGACCCGGGTGAAAAACTGTTTTTT.

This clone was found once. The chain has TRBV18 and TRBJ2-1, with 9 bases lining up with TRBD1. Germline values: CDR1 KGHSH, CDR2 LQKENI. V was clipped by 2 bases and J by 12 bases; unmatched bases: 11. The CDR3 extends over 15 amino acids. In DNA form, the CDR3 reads TGTGCCAGCTCACCAGTCCCGGGACAGGGTACGGGGCAGTTCTTC. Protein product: CASSPVPGQGTGQFF.

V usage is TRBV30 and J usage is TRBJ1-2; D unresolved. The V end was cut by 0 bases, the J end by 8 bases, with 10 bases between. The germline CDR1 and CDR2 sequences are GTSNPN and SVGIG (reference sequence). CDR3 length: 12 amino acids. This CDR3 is CAWSVGFMGYTF. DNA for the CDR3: TGTGCCTGGAGTGTCGGGTTTATGGGCTACACCTTC.

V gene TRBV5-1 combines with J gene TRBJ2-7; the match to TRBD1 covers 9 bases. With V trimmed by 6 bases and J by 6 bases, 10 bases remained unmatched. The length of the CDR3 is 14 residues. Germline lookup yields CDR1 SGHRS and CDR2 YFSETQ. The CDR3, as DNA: TGCGCCAGCAACACCGGGACAGGGAACAGCGAGCAGTACTTC. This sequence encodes CASNTGTGNSEQYF.

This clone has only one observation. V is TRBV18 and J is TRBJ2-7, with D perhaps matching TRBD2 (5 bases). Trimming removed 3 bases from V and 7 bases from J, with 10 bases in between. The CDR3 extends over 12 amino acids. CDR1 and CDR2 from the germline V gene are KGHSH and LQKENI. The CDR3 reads CASSPQREEQYF. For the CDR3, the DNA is TGTGCCAGCTCACCTCAACGGGAAGAGCAGTACTTC. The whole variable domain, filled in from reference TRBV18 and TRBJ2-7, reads NAGVMQNPRHLVRRRGQEARLRCSPMKGHSHVYWYRQLPEEGLKFMVYLQKENIIDESGMPKERFSAEFPKEGPSILRIQQVVRGDSAAYFCASSPQREEQYFGPGTRLTVT.

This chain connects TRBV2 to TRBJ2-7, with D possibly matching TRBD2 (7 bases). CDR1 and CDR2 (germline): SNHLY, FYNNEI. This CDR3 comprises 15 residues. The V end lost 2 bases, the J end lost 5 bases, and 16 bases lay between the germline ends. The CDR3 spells CASSENPREGDEQYF. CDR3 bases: TGTGCCAGCAGTGAAAATCCCAGGGAGGGGGACGAGCAGTACTTC.

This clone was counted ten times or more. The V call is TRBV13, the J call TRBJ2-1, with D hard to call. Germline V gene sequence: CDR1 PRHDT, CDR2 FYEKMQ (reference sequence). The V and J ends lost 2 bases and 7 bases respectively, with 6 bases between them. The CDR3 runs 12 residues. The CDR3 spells CASSLQANEQFF. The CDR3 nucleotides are TGTGCCAGCAGCTTACAGGCGAATGAGCAGTTCTTC. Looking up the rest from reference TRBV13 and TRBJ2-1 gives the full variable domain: AAGVIQSPRHLIKEKRETATLKCYPIPRHDTVYWYQQGPGQDPQFLISFYEKMQSDKGSIPDRFSAQQFSDYHSELNMSSLELGDSALYFCASSLQANEQFFGPGTRLTVL.

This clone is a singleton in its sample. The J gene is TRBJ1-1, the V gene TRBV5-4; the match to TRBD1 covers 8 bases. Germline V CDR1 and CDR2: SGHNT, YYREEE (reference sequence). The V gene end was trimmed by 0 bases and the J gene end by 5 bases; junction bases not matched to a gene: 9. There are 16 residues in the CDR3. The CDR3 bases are TGTGCCAGCAGCTTGGGATCAGGGGGCGCTTTTACTGAAGCTTTCTTT. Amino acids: CASSLGSGGAFTEAFF.

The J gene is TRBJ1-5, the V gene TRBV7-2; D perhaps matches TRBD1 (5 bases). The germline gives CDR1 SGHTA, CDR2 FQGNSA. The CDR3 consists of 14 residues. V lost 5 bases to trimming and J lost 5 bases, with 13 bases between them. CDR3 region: CASSLNVGDQPQHF. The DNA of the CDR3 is TGTGCCAGCAGCCTAAATGTGGGGGATCAGCCCCAGCATTTT. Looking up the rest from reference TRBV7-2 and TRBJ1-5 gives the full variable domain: GAGVSQSPSNKVTEKGKDVELRCDPISGHTALYWYRQSLGQGLEFLIYFQGNSAPDKSGLPSDRFSAERTGGSVSTLTIQRTQQEDSAVYLCASSLNVGDQPQHFGDGTRLSIL.

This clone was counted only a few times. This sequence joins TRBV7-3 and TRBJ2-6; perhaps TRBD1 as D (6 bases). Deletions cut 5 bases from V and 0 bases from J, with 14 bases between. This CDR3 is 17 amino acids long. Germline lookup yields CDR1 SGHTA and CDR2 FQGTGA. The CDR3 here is CASSRRTASSGANVLTF. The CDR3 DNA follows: TGTGCCAGCAGCCGACGGACAGCAAGCTCTGGGGCCAACGTCCTGACTTTC.

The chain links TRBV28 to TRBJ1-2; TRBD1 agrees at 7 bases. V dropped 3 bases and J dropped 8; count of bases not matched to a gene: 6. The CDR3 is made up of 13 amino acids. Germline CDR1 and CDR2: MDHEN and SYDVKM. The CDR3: CASSFAGGRGYTF. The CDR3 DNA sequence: TGTGCCAGCAGTTTTGCAGGGGGAAGGGGCTACACCTTC.

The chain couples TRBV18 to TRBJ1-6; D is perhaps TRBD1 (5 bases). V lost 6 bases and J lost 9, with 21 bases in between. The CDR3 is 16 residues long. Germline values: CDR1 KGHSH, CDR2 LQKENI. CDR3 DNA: TGTGCCAGCTCTCCCACTGGGGGGTTAAACAGTTCACCCCTCCACTTT. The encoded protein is CASSPTGGLNSSPLHF.

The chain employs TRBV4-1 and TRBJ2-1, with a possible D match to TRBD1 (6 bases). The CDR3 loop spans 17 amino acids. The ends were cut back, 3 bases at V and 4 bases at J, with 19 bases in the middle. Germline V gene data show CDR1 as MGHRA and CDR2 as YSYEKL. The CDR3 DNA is TGCGCCAGCAGCCAGTTTGTAACAGGGTCGTGGTACAATGAGCAGTTCTTC. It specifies CASSQFVTGSWYNEQFF.

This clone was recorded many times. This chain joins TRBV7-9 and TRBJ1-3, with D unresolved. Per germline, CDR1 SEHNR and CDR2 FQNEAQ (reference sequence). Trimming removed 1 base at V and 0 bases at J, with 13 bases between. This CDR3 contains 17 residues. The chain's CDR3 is CASSLVGPKSSGNTIYF. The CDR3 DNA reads TGTGCCAGCAGCTTAGTTGGTCCAAAGAGCTCTGGAAACACCATATATTTT. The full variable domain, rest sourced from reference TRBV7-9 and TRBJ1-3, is DTGVSQNPRHKITKRGQNVTFRCDPISEHNRLYWYRQTLGQGPEFLTYFQNEAQLEKSRLLSDRFSAERPKGSFSTLEIQRTEQGDSAMYLCASSLVGPKSSGNTIYFGEGSWLTVV.